This T cell receptor (beta chain) was captured by sequencing in a study of blood T cell repertoires in COVID-19. Whole-study context: Acute and convalescent COVID-19 samples came from the United States, Italy and Spain. Sample material is recorded as cDNA or gDNA derived from T cells, B-cell-depleted T cells, or PBMCs.

In its sample, this clone was seen once. Measured with immunoSEQ multiplex PCR; TCRdb has only the in-frame clones, and not every one. The sample lists more than 85,000 clones, less than 85% occurring once. The CDR3 consists of 13 residues. Between the trimmed V and J ends, which lost 6 bases and 3 bases, there was a span of 11 bases. The chain has TRBV12-3 or TRBV12-4 and TRBJ1-1, with a possible D match to TRBD1 (5 bases). The sequencing sample was made of peripheral blood. The TCR originated in an elderly woman with acute or convalescent COVID-19. This chain's CDR3 is CASRPRGYTEAFF. CDR3 nucleotide sequence: TGTGCCAGCAGGCCCCGGGGGTACACTGAAGCTTTCTTT.